This T cell receptor beta chain stems from a study of a mutant IDH1 vaccine in newly diagnosed glioma (dated by TCRdb to about 2021). In terms of the full investigation: Eight vaccinations were administered to patients in weeks 1, 3, 5, 7, 11, 15, 19 and 23, corresponding to visits V03 through V10. Before enrollment, most patients had been given radiochemotherapy with temozolomide as standard therapy, while the rest had received either radiotherapy alone or temozolomide alone. Vaccination was initiated 4-6 weeks after radiotherapy alone, or concurrently with temozolomide cycles in the chemotherapy-containing groups. Of the roughly 34 treated patients, about 62% were male and approximately 38% were female, and a mean age of roughly 41 years was recorded. Peripheral blood was drawn at six visits: V03 (baseline), V05, V07, V10, V12 and V13. Longitudinal TCRB deep sequencing was done for some 25 treated patients, wherever samples were available for exploratory analyses. The investigation overall reported the following: According to the authors, sample limitations meant that analyses of patient blood samples could not be reproduced. PBMC samples for TCRB deep sequencing were selected based on availability. Immune responses induced by the vaccine were seen in roughly 95% of patients across multiple MHC alleles. Pseudoprogression seemed to be unrelated to changes in the top peripheral T cell clonotypes found by TCRB sequencing.

The CDR3 starts with the cysteine, ends with the phenylalanine, and has 14 residues. Here the CDR3 DNA is all that survives: 42 bases in frame from base 1. For CDR1 and CDR2, the germline V gene lists MDHEN and SYDVKM. V lost 11 bases and J lost 0 bases; the stretch between them is 13 bases long. The time point label, as the study defines it: week 5, during vaccination. Every vaccine dose consisted of 300 ug of a 20-mer mutant IDH1 peptide in Montanide, administered subcutaneously together with topical imiquimod. All donors had newly diagnosed IDH1-mutant astrocytomas of WHO grade 3 or 4 that showed loss of nuclear ATRX. The samples were drawn from NOA16, a multicentre, single-arm, open-label phase I trial in Germany that tested a mutant IDH1 peptide vaccine in humans for the first time. Genomic DNA for TCRB sequencing was extracted from EDTA blood using the DNeasy Blood and Tissue Kit. Preparation of the library involved the immunoSEQ multiplex PCR assay. Following the manufacturer's protocol, the hsTCRB Kit was used to amplify rearranged TCR beta chain sequences. TCRB libraries were sequenced on an Illumina MiSeq. From the authors' description of their analysis: The proprietary platform of the kit vendor was used for demultiplexing, trimming and gene mapping. Entries here come from immuneACCESS through TCRdb and include only in-frame sequences with V and J called. Some clones fail to appear in such tables; in the studies checked, an unresolved V gene covers under half of the shortfall, and the cause of the remainder is unknown. Clonal size and the V and J genes are those of that table, whereas D and trimming came from the DNA. This sample is represented by about 38,000 clones; more than 75% of them were singletons. The biggest ten clones account for more than 5.5% of the sample.

This clone appeared a few times. Its antigen is still unknown. No clone much larger than this one lies a single base away; base qualities are absent. The TCR originated in a man aged 40-49 years with glioma. This chain joins TRBV28 to TRBJ2-2; the D gene is perhaps TRBD1, from 6 matching bases. The source material was PBMCs, sampled from a glioma patient whose treatment included an IDH1 peptide vaccine. In nucleotide form, the sequence is TGTGCCGCAGGGGCCCTCTCGAACACCGGGGAGCTGTTTTTT. Its translation reads: CAAGALSNTGELFF.